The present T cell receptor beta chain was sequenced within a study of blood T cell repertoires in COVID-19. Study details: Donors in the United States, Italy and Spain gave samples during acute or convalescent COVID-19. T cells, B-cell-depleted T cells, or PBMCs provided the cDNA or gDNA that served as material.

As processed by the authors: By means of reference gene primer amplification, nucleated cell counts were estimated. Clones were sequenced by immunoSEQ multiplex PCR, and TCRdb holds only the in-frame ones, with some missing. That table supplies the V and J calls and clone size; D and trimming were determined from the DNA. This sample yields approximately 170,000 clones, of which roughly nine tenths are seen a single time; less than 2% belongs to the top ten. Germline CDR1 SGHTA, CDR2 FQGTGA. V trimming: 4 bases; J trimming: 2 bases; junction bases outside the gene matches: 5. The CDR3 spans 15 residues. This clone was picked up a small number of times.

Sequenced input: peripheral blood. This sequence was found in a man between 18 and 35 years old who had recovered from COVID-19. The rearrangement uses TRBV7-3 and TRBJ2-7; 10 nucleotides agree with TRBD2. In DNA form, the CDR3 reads TGTGCCAGCAGCTCTCAAGCGGGAGGGCCCTACGAGCAGTACTTC. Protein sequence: CASSSQAGGPYEQYF.